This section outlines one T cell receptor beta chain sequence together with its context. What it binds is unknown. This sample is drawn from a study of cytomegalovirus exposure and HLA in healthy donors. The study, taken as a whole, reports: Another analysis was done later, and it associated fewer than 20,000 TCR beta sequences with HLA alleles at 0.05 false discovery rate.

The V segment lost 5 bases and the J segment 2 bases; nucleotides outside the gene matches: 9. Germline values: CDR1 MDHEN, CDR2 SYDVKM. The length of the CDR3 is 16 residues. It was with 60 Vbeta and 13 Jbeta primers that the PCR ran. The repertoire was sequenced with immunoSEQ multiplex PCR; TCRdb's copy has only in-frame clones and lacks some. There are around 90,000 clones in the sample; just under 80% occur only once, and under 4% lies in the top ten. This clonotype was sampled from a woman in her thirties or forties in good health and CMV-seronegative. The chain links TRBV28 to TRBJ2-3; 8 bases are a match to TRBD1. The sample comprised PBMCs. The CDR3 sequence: CASSPAGQGDTDTQYF. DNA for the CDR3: TGTGCCAGCAGTCCGGCCGGACAGGGAGACACAGATACGCAGTATTTT. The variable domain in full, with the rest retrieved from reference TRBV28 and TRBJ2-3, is DVKVTQSSRYLVKRTGEKVFLECVQDMDHENMFWYRQDPGLGLRLIYFSYDVKMKEKGDIPEGYSVSREKKERFSLILESASTNQTSMYLCASSPAGQGDTDTQYFGPGTRLTVL.